A single T cell receptor (beta chain) is shown here with its context. Some clones are missing from TCRdb's copy, which holds only in-frame ones; the method was immunoSEQ multiplex PCR. This sample yields over 150,000 clones, of which approximately 90% are seen a single time; around 3.9% belongs to the top ten. These data belong to a study of blood T cell repertoires in COVID-19. Study overall: The United States, Italy and Spain supplied acute and convalescent COVID-19 samples. PBMCs, B-cell-depleted T cells, or T cells were the source of the cDNA or gDNA that made up the material.

CDR3 length: 15 amino acids. Per the germline V gene, CDR1 is SGHTA and CDR2 is FQGNSA. V lost 6 bases and J lost 7; bases outside the gene matches: 8. The J gene is TRBJ2-1, the V gene TRBV7-2; 11 nucleotides match TRBD2. The specimen sequenced was peripheral blood. The source is a woman aged 60-75 years who had recovered from COVID-19. The CDR3 DNA reads as TGTGCCAGCAGAATAGCGGGGGGGCCGAGTAATGAGCAGTTCTTC. This translates into CASRIAGGPSNEQFF.